A selection of T cell receptor beta chains follows, all from one sample in a study of graft-versus-host responses after intestinal transplantation. Antigens for these TCRs are unknown. Profiling relied on immunoSEQ multiplex PCR, and the TCRdb table lists in-frame clones only, not all of them. The sample shows tens of thousands of clones, roughly 96% of them seen only once. The source was unstimulated CD8+ T cells sorted from spleen or lymph node cells, collected before transplant. The receptors originated from a human donor who was the organ donor for an intestinal transplant. Each CDR3 is given with its conserved first and last residue. Each record gives: J gene, D gene, V gene, clone size, CDR3 protein, CDR3 DNA. The D gene is left open where the match is weak. Clone size is shown for a subset of rows, as once, few, many or a class of expanded clone.

>TRBJ1-2|TRBD1|TRBV6-1|-
CASSPQGGDYGYTF
TGTGCCAGCAGTCCCCAGGGGGGGGACTATGGCTACACCTTC
>TRBJ1-1|-|TRBV19|-
CASSTGFEAFF
TGTGCCAGTAGTACAGGGTTTGAAGCTTTCTTT
>TRBJ1-1|-|TRBV5-6|-
CASSLGGDTEAFF
TGTGCCAGCAGCTTGGGTGGAGACACTGAAGCTTTCTTT
>TRBJ1-1|-|TRBV30|-
CAWSVWGSNTEAFF
TGTGCCTGGAGTGTTTGGGGGTCGAACACTGAAGCTTTCTTT
>TRBJ1-1|TRBD1|TRBV5-1|once
CASSLEGTGHTEAFF
TGCGCCAGCAGCTTGGAGGGGACAGGCCACACTGAAGCTTTCTTT
>TRBJ1-6|TRBD1|TRBV6-5|once
CASRSGTGYNSPLHF
TGTGCCAGCAGGAGCGGGACAGGTTATAATTCACCCCTCCACTTT
>TRBJ2-2|-|TRBV12-5|-
CASGPGVKDTGELFF
TGTGCTAGTGGCCCAGGGGTGAAGGACACCGGGGAGCTGTTTTTT
>TRBJ2-1|-|TRBV7-3|-
CASSLGDPTEQFF
TGTGCCAGCAGCTTGGGGGACCCGACGGAGCAGTTCTTC
>TRBJ2-5|-|TRBV7-9|-
CASSLGPGGQETQYF
TGTGCCAGCAGCTTAGGGCCCGGGGGCCAAGAGACCCAGTACTTC
>TRBJ1-4|TRBD1|TRBV9|-
CASSVGTGGEKLFF
TGTGCCAGCAGCGTAGGGACAGGGGGTGAAAAACTGTTTTTT
>TRBJ2-7|-|TRBV6-5|-
CASSYLADGTYEQYF
TGTGCCAGCAGTTACTTAGCAGACGGCACATACGAGCAGTACTTC
>TRBJ2-7|-|TRBV9|-
CASSLGGSKEQYF
TGTGCCAGCAGCCTAGGGGGGTCTAAGGAGCAGTACTTC
>TRBJ1-4|-|TRBV4-2|-
CASSWGPDRLANEKLFF
TGTGCCAGCAGCTGGGGACCGGACCGGCTCGCTAATGAAAAACTGTTTTTT